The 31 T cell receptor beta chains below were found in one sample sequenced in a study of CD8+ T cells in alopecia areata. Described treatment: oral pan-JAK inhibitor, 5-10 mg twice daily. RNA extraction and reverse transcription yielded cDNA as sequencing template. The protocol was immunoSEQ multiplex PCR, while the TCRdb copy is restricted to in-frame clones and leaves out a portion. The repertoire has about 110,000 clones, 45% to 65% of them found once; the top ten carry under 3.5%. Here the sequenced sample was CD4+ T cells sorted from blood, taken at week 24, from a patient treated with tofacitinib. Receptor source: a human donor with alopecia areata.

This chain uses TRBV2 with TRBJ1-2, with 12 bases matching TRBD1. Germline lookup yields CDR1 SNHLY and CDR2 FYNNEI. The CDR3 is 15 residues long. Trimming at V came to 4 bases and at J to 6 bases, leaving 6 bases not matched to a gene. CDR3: CASSAGTGGADGYTF. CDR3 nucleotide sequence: TGTGCCAGCAGTGCGGGGACAGGGGGCGCGGATGGCTACACCTTC.

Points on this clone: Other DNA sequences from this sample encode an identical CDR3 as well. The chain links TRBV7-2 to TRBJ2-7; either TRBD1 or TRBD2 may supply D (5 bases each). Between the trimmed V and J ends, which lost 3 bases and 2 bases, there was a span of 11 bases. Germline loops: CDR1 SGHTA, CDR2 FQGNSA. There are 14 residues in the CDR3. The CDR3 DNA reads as TGTGCCAGCAGCTTGAGTCAGGGACCCTACGAGCAGTACTTC. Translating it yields CASSLSQGPYEQYF. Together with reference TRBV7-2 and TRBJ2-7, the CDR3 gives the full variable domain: GAGVSQSPSNKVTEKGKDVELRCDPISGHTALYWYRQSLGQGLEFLIYFQGNSAPDKSGLPSDRFSAERTGGSVSTLTIQRTQQEDSAVYLCASSLSQGPYEQYFGPGTRLTVT.

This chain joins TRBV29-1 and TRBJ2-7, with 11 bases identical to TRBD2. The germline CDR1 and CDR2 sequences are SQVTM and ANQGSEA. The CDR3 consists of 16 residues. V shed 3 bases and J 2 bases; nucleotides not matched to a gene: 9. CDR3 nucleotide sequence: TGCAGCGTTGAGCGACTAGCGGGAAGTAAGACCTACGAGCAGTACTTC. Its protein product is CSVERLAGSKTYEQYF.

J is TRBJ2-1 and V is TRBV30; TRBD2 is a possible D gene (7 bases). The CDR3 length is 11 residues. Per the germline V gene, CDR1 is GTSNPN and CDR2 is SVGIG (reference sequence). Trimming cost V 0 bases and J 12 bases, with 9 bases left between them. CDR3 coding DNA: TGTGCCTGGAGTGTCGGGGGGCCGCAGTTCTTC. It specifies CAWSVGGPQFF.

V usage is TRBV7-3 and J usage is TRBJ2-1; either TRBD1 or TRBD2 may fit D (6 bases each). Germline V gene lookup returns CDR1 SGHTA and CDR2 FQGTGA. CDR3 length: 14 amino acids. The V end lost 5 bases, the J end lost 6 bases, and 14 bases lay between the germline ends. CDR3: CASSRSGGGNEQFF. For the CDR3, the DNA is TGTGCCAGCAGCCGAAGCGGAGGGGGCAATGAGCAGTTCTTC.

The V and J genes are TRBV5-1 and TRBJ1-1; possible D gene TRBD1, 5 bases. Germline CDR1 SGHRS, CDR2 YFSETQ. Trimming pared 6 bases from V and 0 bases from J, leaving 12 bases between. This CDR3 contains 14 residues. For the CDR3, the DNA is TGCGCCAGCACCCCATCGGGGCTGAACACTGAAGCTTTCTTT. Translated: CASTPSGLNTEAFF.

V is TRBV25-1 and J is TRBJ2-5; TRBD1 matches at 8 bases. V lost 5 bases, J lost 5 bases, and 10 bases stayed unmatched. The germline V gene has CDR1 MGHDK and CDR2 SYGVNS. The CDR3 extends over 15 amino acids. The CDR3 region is CASSIRQGIMETQYF. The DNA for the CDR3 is TGTGCCAGCAGTATACGACAGGGGATCATGGAGACCCAGTACTTC.

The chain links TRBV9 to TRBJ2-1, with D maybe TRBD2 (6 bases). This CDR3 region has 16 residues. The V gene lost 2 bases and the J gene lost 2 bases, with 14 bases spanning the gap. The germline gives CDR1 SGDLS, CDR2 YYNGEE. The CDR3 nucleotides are TGTGCCAGCAGCGTTAAATCTAGCGTCCCCTACAATGAGCAGTTCTTC. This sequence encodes CASSVKSSVPYNEQFF.

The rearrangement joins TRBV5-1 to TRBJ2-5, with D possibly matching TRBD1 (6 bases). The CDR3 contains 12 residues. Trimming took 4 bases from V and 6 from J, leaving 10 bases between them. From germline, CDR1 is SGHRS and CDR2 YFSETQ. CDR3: CASSAGEQTQYF. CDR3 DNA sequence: TGCGCCAGCAGCGCAGGGGAGCAGACCCAGTACTTC.

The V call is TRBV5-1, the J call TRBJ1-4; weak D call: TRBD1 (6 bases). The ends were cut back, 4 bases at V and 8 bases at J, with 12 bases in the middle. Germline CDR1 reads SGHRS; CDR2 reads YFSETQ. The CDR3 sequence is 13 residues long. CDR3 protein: CASSGGAGEKLFF. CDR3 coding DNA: TGCGCCAGCAGCGGGGGCGCGGGGGAAAAACTGTTTTTT.

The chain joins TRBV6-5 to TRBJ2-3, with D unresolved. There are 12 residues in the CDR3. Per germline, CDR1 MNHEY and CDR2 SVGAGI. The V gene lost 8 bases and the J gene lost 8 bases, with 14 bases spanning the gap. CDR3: CASRSEPATQYF. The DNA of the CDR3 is TGTGCCAGCCGATCAGAACCGGCTACGCAGTATTTT.

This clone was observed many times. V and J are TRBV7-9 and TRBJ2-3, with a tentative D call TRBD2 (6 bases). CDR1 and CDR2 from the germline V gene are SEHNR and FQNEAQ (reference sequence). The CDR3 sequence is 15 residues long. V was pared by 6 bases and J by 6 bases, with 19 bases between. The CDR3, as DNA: TGTGCCAGCAGACTAGCTTTATTTATGGCGGATACGCAGTATTTT. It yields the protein CASRLALFMADTQYF.

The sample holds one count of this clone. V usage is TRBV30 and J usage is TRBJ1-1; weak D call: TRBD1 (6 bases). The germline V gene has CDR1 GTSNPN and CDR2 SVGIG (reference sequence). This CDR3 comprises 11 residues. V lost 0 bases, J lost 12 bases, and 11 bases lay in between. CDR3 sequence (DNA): TGTGCCTGGAGTGTTACAGGGTTGACTTTCTTT. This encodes CAWSVTGLTFF.

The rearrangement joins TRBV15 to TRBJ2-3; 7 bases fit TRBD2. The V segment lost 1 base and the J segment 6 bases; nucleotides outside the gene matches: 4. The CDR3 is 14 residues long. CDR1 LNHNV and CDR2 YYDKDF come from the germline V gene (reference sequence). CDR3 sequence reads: CATSRVGGVDTQYF. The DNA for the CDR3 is TGTGCCACCAGCAGAGTGGGAGGGGTGGATACGCAGTATTTT.

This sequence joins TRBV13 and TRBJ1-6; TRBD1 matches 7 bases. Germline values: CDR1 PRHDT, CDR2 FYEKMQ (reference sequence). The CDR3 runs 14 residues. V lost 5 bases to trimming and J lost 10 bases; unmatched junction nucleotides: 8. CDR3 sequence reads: CASSVQGVGSPLHF. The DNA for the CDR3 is TGTGCCAGCAGCGTCCAGGGGGTGGGGTCACCCCTCCACTTT.

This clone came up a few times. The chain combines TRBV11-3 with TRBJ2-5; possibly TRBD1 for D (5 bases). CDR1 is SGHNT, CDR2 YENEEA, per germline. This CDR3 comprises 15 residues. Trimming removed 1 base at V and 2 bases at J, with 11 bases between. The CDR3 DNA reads TGTGCCAGCAGCTTAGGGTTTAGGGGTCAAGAGACCCAGTACTTC. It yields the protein CASSLGFRGQETQYF.

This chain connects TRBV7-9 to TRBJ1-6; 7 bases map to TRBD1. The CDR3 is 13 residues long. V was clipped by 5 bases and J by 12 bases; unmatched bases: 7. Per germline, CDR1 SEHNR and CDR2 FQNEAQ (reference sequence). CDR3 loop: CASSEGQILPLHF. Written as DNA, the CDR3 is TGTGCCAGCAGCGAGGGACAGATTCTACCCCTCCACTTT.

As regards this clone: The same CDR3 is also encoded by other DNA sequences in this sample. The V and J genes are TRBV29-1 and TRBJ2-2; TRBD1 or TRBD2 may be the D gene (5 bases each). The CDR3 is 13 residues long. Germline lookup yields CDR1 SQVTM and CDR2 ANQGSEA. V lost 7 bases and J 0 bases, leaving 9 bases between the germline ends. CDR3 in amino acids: CSGGTANTGELFF. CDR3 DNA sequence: TGCAGCGGAGGGACGGCGAACACCGGGGAGCTGTTTTTT.

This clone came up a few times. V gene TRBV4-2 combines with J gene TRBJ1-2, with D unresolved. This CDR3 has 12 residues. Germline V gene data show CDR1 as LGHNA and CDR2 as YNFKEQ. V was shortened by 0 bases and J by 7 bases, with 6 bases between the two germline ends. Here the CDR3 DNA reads TGTGCCAGCAGCCAAGACCCAGCTGGCTACACCTTC. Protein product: CASSQDPAGYTF.

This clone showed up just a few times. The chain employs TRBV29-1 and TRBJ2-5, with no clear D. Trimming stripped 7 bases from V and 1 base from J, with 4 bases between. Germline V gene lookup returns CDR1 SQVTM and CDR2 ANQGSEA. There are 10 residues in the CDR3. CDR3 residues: CSARQETQYF. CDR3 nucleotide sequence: TGCAGCGCTCGCCAAGAGACCCAGTACTTC. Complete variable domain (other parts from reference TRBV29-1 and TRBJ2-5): SAVISQKPSRDICQRGTSLTIQCQVDSQVTMMFWYRQQPGQSLTLIATANQGSEATYESGFVIDKFPISRPNLTFSTLTVSNMSPEDSSIYLCSARQETQYFGPGTRLLVL.

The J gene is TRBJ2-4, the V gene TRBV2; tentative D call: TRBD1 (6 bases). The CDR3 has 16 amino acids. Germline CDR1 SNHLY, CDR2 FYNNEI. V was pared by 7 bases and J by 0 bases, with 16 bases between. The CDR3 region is CASMGDRFIAKNIQYF. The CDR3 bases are TGTGCCAGCATGGGAGACAGGTTCATAGCCAAAAACATTCAGTACTTC.

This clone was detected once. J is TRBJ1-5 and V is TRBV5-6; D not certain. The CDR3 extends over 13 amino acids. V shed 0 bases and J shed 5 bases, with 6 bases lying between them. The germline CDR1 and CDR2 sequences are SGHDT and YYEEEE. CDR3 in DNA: TGTGCCAGCAGCTTGGGGAGGGATCAGCCCCAGCATTTT. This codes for CASSLGRDQPQHF.

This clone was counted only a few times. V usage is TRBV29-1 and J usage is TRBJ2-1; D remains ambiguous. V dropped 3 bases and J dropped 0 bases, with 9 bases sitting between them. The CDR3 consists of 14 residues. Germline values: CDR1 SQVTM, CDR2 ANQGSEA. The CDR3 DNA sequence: TGCAGCGTTGAGTATCAGTCCTCCTACAATGAGCAGTTCTTC. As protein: CSVEYQSSYNEQFF.

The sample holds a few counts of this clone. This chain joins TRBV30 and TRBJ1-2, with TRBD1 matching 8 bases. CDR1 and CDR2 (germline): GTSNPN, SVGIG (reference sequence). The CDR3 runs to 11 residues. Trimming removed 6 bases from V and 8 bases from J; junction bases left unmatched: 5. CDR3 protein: CACDRGHGYTF. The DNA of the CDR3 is TGTGCCTGTGACAGGGGACACGGCTACACCTTC. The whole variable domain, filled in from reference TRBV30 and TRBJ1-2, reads SQTIHQWPATLVQPVGSPLSLECTVEGTSNPNLYWYRQAAGRGLQLLFYSVGIGQISSEVPQNLSASRPQDRQFILSSKKLLLSDSGFYLCACDRGHGYTFGSGTRLTVV.

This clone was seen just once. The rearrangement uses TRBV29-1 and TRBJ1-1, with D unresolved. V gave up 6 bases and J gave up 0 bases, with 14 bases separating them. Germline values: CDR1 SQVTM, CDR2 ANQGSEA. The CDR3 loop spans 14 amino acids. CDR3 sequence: CSVFDGHMNTEAFF. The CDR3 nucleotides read TGCAGCGTCTTCGACGGGCACATGAACACTGAAGCTTTCTTT.

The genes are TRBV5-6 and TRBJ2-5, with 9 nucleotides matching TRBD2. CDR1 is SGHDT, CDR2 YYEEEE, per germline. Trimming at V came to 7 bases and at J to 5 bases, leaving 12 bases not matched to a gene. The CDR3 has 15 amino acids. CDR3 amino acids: CASLTGTSWGETQYF. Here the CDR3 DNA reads TGTGCCAGCCTGACCGGGACTAGCTGGGGGGAGACCCAGTACTTC.

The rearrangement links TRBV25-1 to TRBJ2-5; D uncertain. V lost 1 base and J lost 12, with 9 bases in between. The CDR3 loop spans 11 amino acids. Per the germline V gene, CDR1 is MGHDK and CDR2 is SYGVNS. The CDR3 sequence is CASSELERKYF. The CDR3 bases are TGTGCCAGCAGTGAATTAGAGAGAAAGTACTTC.

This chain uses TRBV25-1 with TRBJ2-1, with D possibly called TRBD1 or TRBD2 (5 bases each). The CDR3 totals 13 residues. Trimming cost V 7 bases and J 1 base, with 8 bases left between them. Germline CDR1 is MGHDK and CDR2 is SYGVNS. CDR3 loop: CASMGRSYNEQFF. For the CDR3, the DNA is TGTGCCAGCATGGGACGTTCCTACAATGAGCAGTTCTTC.

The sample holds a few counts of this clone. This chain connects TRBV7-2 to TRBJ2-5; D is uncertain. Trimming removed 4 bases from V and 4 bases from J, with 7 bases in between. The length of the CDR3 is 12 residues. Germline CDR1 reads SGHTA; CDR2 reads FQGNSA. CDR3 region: CASSSSLETQYF. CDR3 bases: TGTGCCAGCAGCTCTTCGTTAGAGACCCAGTACTTC.

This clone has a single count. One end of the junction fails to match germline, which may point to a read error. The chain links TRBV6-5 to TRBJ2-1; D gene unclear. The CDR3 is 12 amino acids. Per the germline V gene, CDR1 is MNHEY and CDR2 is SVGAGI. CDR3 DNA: TGTGCCAGCAGTGCCCAAGGGAATGGGCAGTTCTTC. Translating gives CASSAQGNGQFF.

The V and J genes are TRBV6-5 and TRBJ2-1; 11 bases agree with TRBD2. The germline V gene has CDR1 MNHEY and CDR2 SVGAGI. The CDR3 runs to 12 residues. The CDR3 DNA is TGTTCCACCGGGACTAGCGGTCCCCAGCGGTTCTTC. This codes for CSTGTSGPQRFF.